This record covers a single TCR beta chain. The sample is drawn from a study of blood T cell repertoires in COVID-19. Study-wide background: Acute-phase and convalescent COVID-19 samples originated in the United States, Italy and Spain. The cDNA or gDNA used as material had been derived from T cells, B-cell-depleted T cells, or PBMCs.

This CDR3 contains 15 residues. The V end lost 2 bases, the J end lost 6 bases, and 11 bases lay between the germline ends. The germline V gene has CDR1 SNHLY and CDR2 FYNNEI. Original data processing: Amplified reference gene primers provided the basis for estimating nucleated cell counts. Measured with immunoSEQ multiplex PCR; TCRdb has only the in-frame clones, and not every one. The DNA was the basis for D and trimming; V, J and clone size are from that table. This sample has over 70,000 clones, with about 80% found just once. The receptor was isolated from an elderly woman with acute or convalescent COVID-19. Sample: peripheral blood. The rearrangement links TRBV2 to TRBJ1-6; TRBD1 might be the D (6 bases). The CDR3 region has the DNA TGTGCCAGCAGTGAACAGGGGCTGGGTAATTCACCCCTCCACTTT. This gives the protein CASSEQGLGNSPLHF.